These 30 T cell receptor beta chains were sequenced from one sample in a study of T cells after somatic rescue of genetic block. Profiling relied on immunoSEQ multiplex PCR, and the TCRdb table lists in-frame clones only, not all of them. The sample carries approximately 100,000 clones, over 80% recorded once. What was sequenced was peripheral blood mononuclear cells (PBMCs). All receptors derive from a woman aged 18-35 years.

The rearrangement joins TRBV14 to TRBJ2-5; D gene ambiguous. The germline CDR1 and CDR2 sequences are SGHDN and FVKESK. This CDR3 comprises 16 residues. The V and J ends lost 4 bases and 5 bases respectively, with 20 bases between them. The CDR3 spells CASSLRLALPDETQYF. The CDR3, as DNA: TGTGCCAGCAGCCTCCGATTAGCTCTCCCTGACGAGACCCAGTACTTC. Variable domain in full (rest from reference TRBV14 and TRBJ2-5): EAGVTQFPSHSVIEKGQTVTLRCDPISGHDNLYWYRRVMGKEIKFLLHFVKESKQDESGMPNNRFLAERTGGTYSTLKVQPAELEDSGVYFCASSLRLALPDETQYFGPGTRLLVL.

The gene calls are TRBV5-1 and TRBJ2-7; 9 bases align to TRBD1. The CDR3 has 16 residues. V was pared by 4 bases and J by 0 bases, with 8 bases of the junction left unmatched. The V gene's germline CDR1 is SGHRS and CDR2 YFSETQ. CDR3 region: CASSGGDRVTSYEQYF. The CDR3 bases are TGCGCCAGCAGCGGGGGGGACAGGGTGACCTCCTACGAGCAGTACTTC.

The V gene is TRBV27, the J gene TRBJ1-4, with TRBD1 matching 7 bases. Trimming took 2 bases from V and 8 from J; bases not matched to a gene: 8. Germline CDR1 is MNHEY and CDR2 is SMNVEV (reference sequence). The CDR3 has 15 amino acids. CDR3 loop: CASSLEGRGEEKLFF. CDR3 DNA sequence: TGTGCCAGCAGTTTAGAGGGCAGGGGGGAGGAAAAACTGTTTTTT.

The V and J genes are TRBV4-1 and TRBJ2-3, with D uncertain. V lost 4 bases, J lost 2 bases, and 10 bases lay in between. Germline assignment: CDR1 MGHRA and CDR2 YSYEKL. The length of the CDR3 is 14 residues. DNA for the CDR3: TGCGCCAGCAGCCCCACATCGGACACAGATACGCAGTATTTT. Translation gives CASSPTSDTDTQYF.

In this sample, this clone turned up once. The rearrangement links TRBV10-3 to TRBJ2-7, with a possible D match to TRBD1 (5 bases). In germline, CDR1 is ENHRY, CDR2 SYGVKD. Trimming cost V 10 bases and J 1 base, with 23 bases left between them. CDR3 size: 16 residues. This CDR3 reads CATRNPVQGGSYEQYF. In nucleotides, the CDR3 is TGTGCCACCCGCAACCCAGTGCAGGGTGGATCCTACGAGCAGTACTTC.

The chain couples TRBV5-4 to TRBJ1-2; a possible D gene is TRBD1 (6 bases). The CDR3 runs 15 residues. From germline, CDR1 is SGHNT and CDR2 YYREEE (reference sequence). V was cut by 0 bases and J by 4 bases, with 13 bases left in between. The CDR3 region is CASSLEPGGIYGYTF. The DNA for the CDR3 is TGTGCCAGCAGCTTGGAGCCGGGGGGCATCTATGGCTACACCTTC.

The V and J genes are TRBV7-3 and TRBJ2-3, with 13 bases fitting TRBD2. The CDR3 has 16 residues. Trimming at V came to 5 bases and at J to 4 bases, leaving 6 bases not matched to a gene. The germline V gene encodes CDR1 SGHTA and CDR2 FQGTGA. The CDR3 nucleotides read TGTGCCAGCAGCCCAGGACTAGCGGGAGTCTCAGATACGCAGTATTTT. Amino acids: CASSPGLAGVSDTQYF. Full variable domain (missing parts from reference TRBV7-3 and TRBJ2-3): GAGVSQTPSNKVTEKGKYVELRCDPISGHTALYWYRQSLGQGPEFLIYFQGTGAADDSGLPNDRFFAVRPEGSVSTLKIQRTERGDSAVYLCASSPGLAGVSDTQYFGPGTRLTVL.

This chain uses TRBV30 with TRBJ1-4; tentatively, D is TRBD1 (5 bases). From germline, CDR1 is GTSNPN and CDR2 SVGIG (reference sequence). The CDR3 covers 15 residues. The germline V and J ends were trimmed by 2 bases and 0 bases, with 10 bases remaining between them. As DNA, the CDR3 is TGTGCCTGGAGTCGACCGGGACCAACTAATGAAAAACTGTTTTTT. Amino acid sequence: CAWSRPGPTNEKLFF.

The chain links TRBV30 to TRBJ2-5, with no clear D. V was cut by 4 bases and J by 1 base, with 13 bases left in between. The CDR3 has 14 residues. The V gene's germline CDR1 is GTSNPN and CDR2 SVGIG (reference sequence). CDR3 DNA sequence: TGTGCCTGGACGCCCGGCGCTCTCCAAGAGACCCAGTACTTC. Translating it yields CAWTPGALQETQYF.

This rearrangement joins TRBV29-1 to TRBJ2-1; D is ambiguous. The V end was cut by 6 bases, the J end by 7 bases, with 13 bases between. CDR3 length equals 12 residues. Germline assignment: CDR1 SQVTM and CDR2 ANQGSEA. CDR3 sequence: CSVDLTRNEQFF. In DNA form, the CDR3 reads TGCAGCGTCGACCTAACGAGGAATGAGCAGTTCTTC.

The chain uses TRBV28 and TRBJ2-7; the match to TRBD1 covers 7 bases. Unmatched junction bases numbered 13, after V lost 6 bases and J lost 2 bases. The length of the CDR3 is 16 residues. The V gene's germline CDR1 is MDHEN and CDR2 SYDVKM. The CDR3 loop reads CASSWSDRIGPYEQYF. CDR3 DNA sequence: TGTGCCAGCAGCTGGTCGGACAGGATTGGGCCCTACGAGCAGTACTTC.

The chain links TRBV19 to TRBJ1-4; no reliable D call. The CDR3 runs to 15 residues. Germline CDR1 and CDR2: LNHDA and SQIVND (reference sequence). The V end was cut by 6 bases, the J end by 7 bases, with 18 bases between. The CDR3 is CASRGSEILAEKLFF. The CDR3 DNA is TGTGCCAGTAGGGGGTCGGAGATCTTGGCTGAAAAACTGTTTTTT.

This clone was counted once. The gene calls are TRBV5-1 and TRBJ1-3; TRBD1 might be the D (5 bases). Germline values: CDR1 SGHRS, CDR2 YFSETQ. V was clipped by 0 bases and J by 0 bases, with 10 bases between them. The CDR3 has 16 residues. In DNA form, the CDR3 reads TGCGCCAGCAGCTTGGCGGGACGGAGCTCTGGAAACACCATATATTTT. Its translation is CASSLAGRSSGNTIYF.

The chain has TRBV2 and TRBJ2-5; 11 bases align to TRBD2. CDR1 is SNHLY, CDR2 FYNNEI, per germline. V lost 7 bases and J lost 4; bases outside the gene matches: 5. The CDR3 is made up of 14 amino acids. Here the CDR3 DNA reads TGTGCCAGCATCGGGCTAGCGGGGGGAGAGACCCAGTACTTC. Translation gives CASIGLAGGETQYF.

Only one count was recorded for this clone. V usage is TRBV2 and J usage is TRBJ2-3, with D tentatively TRBD2 (5 bases). The CDR3 is 13 residues long. CDR1 and CDR2 from the germline V gene are SNHLY and FYNNEI. V gave up 6 bases and J gave up 8 bases, with 15 bases separating them. In DNA form, the CDR3 reads TGTGCCAGCAGGGAGGAGGCAGCAGCTACGCAGTATTTT. As protein: CASREEAAATQYF. Full variable domain (outside the CDR3, taken from reference TRBV2 and TRBJ2-3): EPEVTQTPSHQVTQMGQEVILRCVPISNHLYFYWYRQILGQKVEFLVSFYNNEISEKSEIFDDQFSVERPDGSNFTLKIRSTKLEDSAMYFCASREEAAATQYFGPGTRLTVL.

This clone was detected only a few times. The V gene is TRBV2, the J gene TRBJ2-5; 11 nucleotides match TRBD2. The germline gives CDR1 SNHLY, CDR2 FYNNEI. V shed 6 bases, J shed 4 bases, and the junction held 7 bases outside the gene matches. CDR3 length: 15 residues. The CDR3 nucleotides read TGTGCCAGCAGGGTACTAGCGGGAGTGGGAGAGACCCAGTACTTC. Amino acids: CASRVLAGVGETQYF.

This rearrangement joins TRBV7-6 to TRBJ2-1; the D is unclear. Deletions cut 0 bases from V and 4 bases from J, with 13 bases between. CDR1 is SGHVS, CDR2 FNYEAQ, per germline. The CDR3 sequence is 16 residues long. CDR3 nucleotide sequence: TGTGCCAGCAGCTTAGCCGGTAGCAGCCCTTACAATGAGCAGTTCTTC. Amino acids: CASSLAGSSPYNEQFF.

The CDR3 loop is CASSRTPNTEAFF. CDR3 sequence (DNA): TGTGCCAGCAGTCGGACCCCGAACACTGAAGCTTTCTTT. The chain is built from TRBV11-2 and TRBJ1-1; no clear D. The CDR3 extends over 13 amino acids. Trimming pared 6 bases from V and 1 base from J, leaving 9 bases between. Germline V gene lookup returns CDR1 SGHAT and CDR2 FQNNGV.

This chain joins TRBV28 and TRBJ2-5; 9 bases agree with TRBD1. V was clipped by 6 bases and J by 14 bases; unmatched bases: 13. There are 13 residues in the CDR3. Germline assignment: CDR1 MDHEN and CDR2 SYDVKM. This chain's CDR3 is CASRVPGQGQLYF. In DNA form, the CDR3 reads TGTGCCAGCAGAGTCCCGGGACAGGGACAGTTATACTTC.

Concerning this clone itself: Additional DNA sequences in this sample encode the identical CDR3. The V gene is TRBV5-1, the J gene TRBJ2-5; D gene unclear. The length of the CDR3 is 13 residues. V was pared by 0 bases and J by 3 bases, with 6 bases between. CDR1 and CDR2 from the germline V gene are SGHRS and YFSETQ. As DNA, the CDR3 is TGCGCCAGCAGCTTGGGTGGGGAAGAGACCCAGTACTTC. As protein: CASSLGGEETQYF. Together with reference TRBV5-1 and TRBJ2-5, the CDR3 gives the full variable domain: KAGVTQTPRYLIKTRGQQVTLSCSPISGHRSVSWYQQTPGQGLQFLFEYFSETQRNKGNFPGRFSGRQFSNSRSEMNVSTLELGDSALYLCASSLGGEETQYFGPGTRLLVL.

This chain joins TRBV2 and TRBJ2-2, with a possible D match to TRBD2 (6 bases). Germline CDR1 SNHLY, CDR2 FYNNEI. V lost 10 bases and J 0 bases, leaving 12 bases between the germline ends. The CDR3 is 14 residues long. The chain's CDR3 is CATNGTPNTGELFF. As DNA, the CDR3 is TGTGCCACCAACGGGACTCCGAACACCGGGGAGCTGTTTTTT.

The chain combines TRBV27 with TRBJ2-2, with 9 bases that match TRBD2. Germline CDR1 is MNHEY and CDR2 is SMNVEV (reference sequence). The CDR3 totals 14 residues. Germline trimming cut 6 bases from V and 5 bases from J; bases unmatched to any gene: 4. The CDR3, as DNA: TGTGCCAGCAGAGCGGGAGGAGGGACCGGGGAGCTGTTTTTT. Protein sequence: CASRAGGGTGELFF.

The V call is TRBV28, the J call TRBJ2-7; perhaps TRBD1 as D (5 bases). This CDR3 is built from 13 residues. V gave up 6 bases and J gave up 2 bases, with 11 bases separating them. CDR1 MDHEN and CDR2 SYDVKM come from the germline V gene. This CDR3 is CASSQGFAYEQYF. CDR3 bases: TGTGCCAGCAGCCAGGGTTTTGCCTACGAGCAGTACTTC.

The V call is TRBV7-9, the J call TRBJ2-3; 12 bases map to TRBD2. J was trimmed by 2 bases and V by 4 bases; bases with no gene match: 1. This CDR3 has 15 amino acids. From germline, CDR1 is SEHNR and CDR2 FQNEAQ (reference sequence). CDR3 bases: TGTGCCAGCAGCTCTAGCGGGAGGGACACAGATACGCAGTATTTT. It encodes CASSSSGRDTDTQYF.

The rearrangement uses TRBV7-9 and TRBJ1-1; the D gene is possibly TRBD1 (5 bases). The germline gives CDR1 SEHNR, CDR2 FQNEAQ (reference sequence). The V and J ends lost 5 bases and 7 bases respectively, with 11 bases between them. The CDR3 is made up of 12 amino acids. CDR3 in amino acids: CASSPDRFEAFF. The CDR3 nucleotides read TGTGCCAGCAGCCCAGACAGATTTGAAGCTTTCTTT.

This sequence joins TRBV11-2 and TRBJ2-5; 9 bases fit TRBD2. The J call is doubtful: the DNA matches TRBJ2-7 better. The CDR3 totals 17 residues. Germline lookup yields CDR1 SGHAT and CDR2 FQNNGV. Written as DNA, the CDR3 is TGTGCCAGCAGCTTAGCCCCGGTTAGCGGGAGTTTTTACGAGCAGTACTTC. Its translation is CASSLAPVSGSFYEQYF.

The rearrangement uses TRBV6-5 and TRBJ2-1; TRBD1 aligns across 8 bases. The V gene's germline CDR1 is MNHEY and CDR2 SVGAGI. J was trimmed by 3 bases and V by 5 bases; bases with no gene match: 6. The CDR3 contains 15 residues. The CDR3 DNA sequence: TGTGCCAGCAGTCCCGATGGGACAGGCTACAATGAGCAGTTCTTC. Its protein is CASSPDGTGYNEQFF.

The genes are TRBV18 and TRBJ1-2; D perhaps matches TRBD1 (6 bases). The ends were cut back, 3 bases at V and 4 bases at J, with 12 bases in the middle. This CDR3 spans 14 amino acids. The V gene's germline CDR1 is KGHSH and CDR2 LQKENI. The chain's CDR3 is CASSPGHQLYGYTF. The CDR3 nucleotides read TGTGCCAGCTCACCGGGACACCAGCTCTATGGCTACACCTTC. The variable domain in full, completed from reference TRBV18 and TRBJ1-2, reads NAGVMQNPRHLVRRRGQEARLRCSPMKGHSHVYWYRQLPEEGLKFMVYLQKENIIDESGMPKERFSAEFPKEGPSILRIQQVVRGDSAAYFCASSPGHQLYGYTFGSGTRLTVV.

The rearrangement links TRBV5-6 to TRBJ2-1; D is undetermined. V lost 0 bases, J lost 0 bases, and 10 bases lay in between. Per germline, CDR1 SGHDT and CDR2 YYEEEE. The CDR3 is 16 residues long. CDR3 coding DNA: TGTGCCAGCAGCTTGGGGCCTATTGCCTCCTACAATGAGCAGTTCTTC. This encodes CASSLGPIASYNEQFF.

The rearrangement links TRBV4-3 to TRBJ2-2; perhaps D is TRBD1 or TRBD2 (6 bases each). Trimming removed 4 bases at V and 5 bases at J, with 14 bases between. The germline V gene encodes CDR1 LGHNA and CDR2 YSLEER. The CDR3 sequence is 15 residues long. CDR3 nucleotide sequence: TGCGCCAGCAGCCCCCAAGGGGGGCAAACCGGGGAGCTGTTTTTT. It is translated as CASSPQGGQTGELFF.